The clone carrying this T cell receptor beta chain was counted between two and nine times. Ophthalmopathy donors' eye disease showed moderate-to-severe activity, CAS of at least 3, NOSPECS of at least 4 and duration under 3 months. Patients with other autoimmune diseases, uncontrolled infections, pregnancy or lactation were excluded. Orbital computed tomography, together with clinical symptoms, serum thyroxine, TRAb and thyroid ultrasound, was used for diagnosis. V shed 5 bases and J shed 3 bases, with 16 bases lying between them. Germline CDR1 is SEHNR and CDR2 is FQNEAQ (reference sequence). The length of the CDR3 is 16 residues. The TCR beta CDR3 regions underwent amplification from RNA transcripts. The workflow started with a first-round RT-PCR run with HTBI primers and then moved on to a second-round multiplex PCR. TCRdb called the multiplex PCR reads again in MiXCR, with one record for every CDR3 protein. Of about 740,000 distinct CDR3 sequences in the sample, approximately 40% were seen once.

The entry originates in a study of Graves' ophthalmopathy and Graves' hyperthyroidism. This TCR was recovered from an adult man with Graves' ophthalmopathy. Sequencing used peripheral blood. The chain couples TRBV7-9 to TRBJ1-4; possibly TRBD1 for D (5 bases). The CDR3 here is CASSMRGSVANEKLFF. The DNA of the CDR3 is TGTGCCAGCAGCATGAGGGGAAGCGTGGCTAATGAAAAACTGTTTTTT.